Listed below are T cell receptor beta chains from one sample, sequenced in a study of early T cells in non-severe SARS-CoV-2 infection. TCRdb ran MiXCR on the 5' RACE reads and lists one entry per CDR3 protein. Here the sample spans about 110,000 distinct CDR3 sequences, approximately 10% being singletons. The specimen was whole blood. Receptor source: an adult who was a healthcare worker with PCR-confirmed SARS-CoV-2 infection or an uninfected control (not recorded which). Both conserved end residues are part of each CDR3. D genes are given only for firm matches. Size tells how often a clone was seen (once, few, many) or the class of an expanded clone, and some rows leave it out.

D gene: TRBD1; J gene: TRBJ1-2; clone size: many; V gene: TRBV12-3/TRBV12-4; CDR3 protein: CASSATGAFNYGYTF; CDR3 DNA: TGTGCCAGCAGTGCCACAGGGGCATTTAACTATGGCTACACCTTC
D gene: TRBD2; J gene: TRBJ2-1; clone size: few; V gene: TRBV2; CDR3 protein: CASSAGLAGSSEQFF; CDR3 DNA: TGTGCCAGCAGTGCCGGACTAGCGGGTTCGAGTGAGCAGTTCTTC
D gene: .; J gene: TRBJ2-2; clone size: .; V gene: TRBV5-4; CDR3 protein: CASSPTDRLTGELFF; CDR3 DNA: TGTGCCAGCAGCCCCACTGACCGTCTCACCGGGGAGCTGTTTTTT
D gene: .; J gene: TRBJ2-1; clone size: few; V gene: TRBV7-9; CDR3 protein: CASTSSTRGEFF; CDR3 DNA: TGTGCCAGCACATCATCGACCCGTGGGGAGTTCTTC
D gene: TRBD1; J gene: TRBJ1-1; clone size: few; V gene: TRBV5-1; CDR3 protein: CASSSGQGTEAFF; CDR3 DNA: TGCGCCAGCAGCTCGGGACAGGGCACTGAAGCTTTCTTT
D gene: .; J gene: TRBJ2-5; clone size: .; V gene: TRBV11-2; CDR3 protein: CASSLDGMQETQYF; CDR3 DNA: TGTGCCAGCAGCTTAGATGGAATGCAAGAGACCCAGTACTTC
D gene: TRBD2; J gene: TRBJ2-1; clone size: many; V gene: TRBV27; CDR3 protein: CASSSGLAGVNEQFF; CDR3 DNA: TGTGCCAGCAGTTCCGGACTAGCAGGGGTCAATGAGCAGTTCTTC
D gene: .; J gene: TRBJ1-4; clone size: few; V gene: TRBV29-1; CDR3 protein: CSAQGVANEKLFF; CDR3 DNA: TGCAGCGCACAGGGTGTAGCTAATGAAAAACTGTTTTTT
D gene: .; J gene: TRBJ2-7; clone size: few; V gene: TRBV6-1; CDR3 protein: CASGAGEWDEQYF; CDR3 DNA: TGTGCCAGCGGTGCAGGGGAATGGGACGAGCAGTACTTC
D gene: .; J gene: TRBJ2-7; clone size: few; V gene: TRBV10-3; CDR3 protein: CAISETVYEQYF; CDR3 DNA: TGTGCCATCAGTGAGACAGTCTACGAGCAGTACTTC
D gene: .; J gene: TRBJ2-5; clone size: few; V gene: TRBV6-2/TRBV6-3; CDR3 protein: CASSSPRQTQYF; CDR3 DNA: TGTGCCAGCAGCAGTCCCCGGCAGACCCAGTACTTC
D gene: .; J gene: TRBJ2-1; clone size: few; V gene: TRBV7-2; CDR3 protein: CASSFRVPYNEQFF; CDR3 DNA: TGTGCCAGCAGCTTCAGAGTCCCCTACAATGAGCAGTTCTTC
D gene: TRBD1; J gene: TRBJ1-1; clone size: .; V gene: TRBV27; CDR3 protein: CASSLGTGGTAFF; CDR3 DNA: TGCGCCAGCAGTTTGGGGACAGGGGGCACGGCTTTCTTT
D gene: .; J gene: TRBJ1-1; clone size: many; V gene: TRBV6-6; CDR3 protein: CASGPPPSFPAFF; CDR3 DNA: TGTGCCAGCGGACCCCCCCCCTCGTTCCCAGCTTTCTTT
D gene: TRBD1; J gene: TRBJ2-1; clone size: .; V gene: TRBV5-5; CDR3 protein: CASSLDRDEQFF; CDR3 DNA: TGTGCCAGCAGCCTCGACAGGGATGAGCAGTTCTTC
D gene: TRBD2; J gene: TRBJ2-1; clone size: few; V gene: TRBV9; CDR3 protein: CASSQSSGSVNEQFF; CDR3 DNA: TGTGCCAGCAGCCAATCTAGCGGGTCAGTAAATGAGCAGTTCTTC
D gene: .; J gene: TRBJ2-7; clone size: many; V gene: TRBV11-2; CDR3 protein: CASSRSLGYEQYF; CDR3 DNA: TGTGCCAGCAGTCGAAGTCTGGGCTACGAGCAGTACTTC
D gene: .; J gene: TRBJ2-7; clone size: few; V gene: TRBV11-2; CDR3 protein: CASSLDRLEQYF; CDR3 DNA: TGTGCCAGCAGCTTAGACCGCCTCGAGCAGTACTTC
D gene: TRBD1; J gene: TRBJ2-7; clone size: .; V gene: TRBV5-1; CDR3 protein: CASSSAPGQENYEQYF; CDR3 DNA: TGCGCCAGCAGTTCCGCTCCGGGACAGGAGAACTACGAGCAGTACTTC
D gene: .; J gene: TRBJ2-1; clone size: many; V gene: TRBV27; CDR3 protein: CASSLKRGWGVEQFF; CDR3 DNA: TGTGCCAGCAGTTTAAAAAGAGGGTGGGGCGTTGAGCAGTTCTTC
D gene: .; J gene: TRBJ2-7; clone size: .; V gene: TRBV20-1; CDR3 protein: CSARAGKLGYEQYF; CDR3 DNA: TGCAGTGCTAGAGCCGGGAAGCTTGGCTACGAGCAGTACTTC
D gene: TRBD1; J gene: TRBJ1-1; clone size: few; V gene: TRBV11-2; CDR3 protein: CASSAPYQQGAGLLAFF; CDR3 DNA: TGTGCCAGCAGCGCACCGTACCAACAGGGGGCAGGTCTCCTAGCTTTCTTT
D gene: .; J gene: TRBJ1-2; clone size: .; V gene: TRBV3-1; CDR3 protein: CASSQVASGYTF; CDR3 DNA: TGTGCCAGCAGCCAGGTAGCAAGCGGCTACACCTTC
D gene: .; J gene: TRBJ2-7; clone size: many; V gene: TRBV4-1; CDR3 protein: CASSQESRERQYF; CDR3 DNA: TGCGCCAGCAGCCAAGAATCCCGGGAGAGGCAGTACTTC
D gene: TRBD1; J gene: TRBJ2-1; clone size: .; V gene: TRBV15; CDR3 protein: CATSRRRQGKQFF; CDR3 DNA: TGTGCCACCAGCAGGAGACGACAGGGGAAGCAGTTCTTC
D gene: .; J gene: TRBJ1-5; clone size: .; V gene: TRBV9; CDR3 protein: CASSERDGNQPQHF; CDR3 DNA: TGTGCCAGCAGCGAGAGGGACGGGAATCAGCCCCAGCATTTT
D gene: TRBD2; J gene: TRBJ2-3; clone size: once; V gene: TRBV28; CDR3 protein: CASSLSPLAVTDTQYF; CDR3 DNA: TGTGCCAGCAGTTTATCCCCGCTAGCGGTCACAGATACGCAGTATTTT
D gene: .; J gene: TRBJ1-4; clone size: few; V gene: TRBV10-3; CDR3 protein: CAISERTDGEKLFF; CDR3 DNA: TGTGCCATCAGTGAAAGGACAGATGGTGAAAAACTGTTTTTT
D gene: TRBD2; J gene: TRBJ2-1; clone size: few; V gene: TRBV7-6; CDR3 protein: CASSRGGRSYNEQFF; CDR3 DNA: TGTGCCAGCAGCCGGGGGGGGAGGTCCTACAATGAGCAGTTCTTC
D gene: TRBD1; J gene: TRBJ1-1; clone size: many; V gene: TRBV6-2/TRBV6-3; CDR3 protein: CASSSLRTGRGGTEAFF; CDR3 DNA: TGTGCCAGCAGTTCCCTTCGGACAGGACGAGGGGGCACTGAAGCTTTCTTT
D gene: TRBD1; J gene: TRBJ1-2; clone size: many; V gene: TRBV6-6; CDR3 protein: CASSYYRGDYGYTF; CDR3 DNA: TGTGCCAGCAGTTATTACAGGGGTGACTATGGCTACACCTTC
D gene: .; J gene: TRBJ2-4; clone size: .; V gene: TRBV27; CDR3 protein: CASKDSLAKNIQYF; CDR3 DNA: TGTGCCAGCAAAGACTCCCTAGCCAAAAACATTCAGTACTTC
D gene: .; J gene: TRBJ2-2; clone size: .; V gene: TRBV27; CDR3 protein: CASTGELFF; CDR3 DNA: TGTGCCAGCACCGGGGAGCTGTTTTTT
D gene: TRBD1; J gene: TRBJ1-1; clone size: many; V gene: TRBV10-2; CDR3 protein: CASSESDRGTEAFF; CDR3 DNA: TGCGCCAGCAGTGAGAGCGACAGGGGCACTGAAGCTTTCTTT
D gene: .; J gene: TRBJ2-7; clone size: .; V gene: TRBV5-8; CDR3 protein: CASSLVGFGYEQYF; CDR3 DNA: TGTGCCAGCAGCTTGGTAGGGTTTGGTTACGAGCAGTACTTC
D gene: .; J gene: TRBJ2-1; clone size: many; V gene: TRBV20-1; CDR3 protein: CSAIPVRKGNEQFF; CDR3 DNA: TGCAGTGCTATCCCCGTCAGAAAAGGGAATGAGCAGTTCTTC
D gene: .; J gene: TRBJ1-4; clone size: many; V gene: TRBV6-1; CDR3 protein: CASSEAAGSNEKLFF; CDR3 DNA: TGTGCCAGCAGTGAAGCGGCTGGGTCTAATGAAAAACTGTTTTTT
D gene: .; J gene: TRBJ2-1; clone size: .; V gene: TRBV4-1; CDR3 protein: CASSHSSASTEQFF; CDR3 DNA: TGCGCCAGCAGCCACTCCTCGGCTAGCACCGAGCAGTTCTTC
D gene: .; J gene: TRBJ2-2; clone size: .; V gene: TRBV12-3/TRBV12-4; CDR3 protein: CASYHGNTGELFF; CDR3 DNA: TGTGCCAGCTATCACGGGAACACCGGGGAGCTGTTTTTT
D gene: TRBD1; J gene: TRBJ1-1; clone size: few; V gene: TRBV20-1; CDR3 protein: CSATQGYTEAFF; CDR3 DNA: TGCAGTGCAACACAGGGGTACACTGAAGCTTTCTTT
D gene: .; J gene: TRBJ1-2; clone size: many; V gene: TRBV7-2; CDR3 protein: CASRERGAVGYGYTF; CDR3 DNA: TGTGCCAGTCGAGAGAGGGGGGCTGTGGGCTATGGCTACACCTTC
D gene: .; J gene: TRBJ2-1; clone size: many; V gene: TRBV20-1; CDR3 protein: CSARVSTREQFF; CDR3 DNA: TGCAGTGCTAGAGTATCGACACGTGAGCAGTTCTTC
D gene: TRBD2; J gene: TRBJ2-1; clone size: few; V gene: TRBV24-1; CDR3 protein: CATSGLSGRYNEQFF; CDR3 DNA: TGTGCCACCAGTGGTCTCAGCGGGAGATACAATGAGCAGTTCTTC
D gene: .; J gene: TRBJ2-7; clone size: .; V gene: TRBV7-9; CDR3 protein: CASSLEGPGSQYF; CDR3 DNA: TGTGCCAGCAGCCTTGAAGGACCCGGATCGCAGTACTTC
D gene: TRBD2; J gene: TRBJ2-1; clone size: .; V gene: TRBV7-9; CDR3 protein: CASSSPEGSGREQFF; CDR3 DNA: TGTGCCAGCAGCTCCCCAGAGGGTAGCGGGAGGGAGCAGTTCTTC
D gene: .; J gene: TRBJ2-1; clone size: many; V gene: TRBV12-3/TRBV12-4; CDR3 protein: CASSLVSRIEQFF; CDR3 DNA: TGTGCCAGCAGTTTAGTGTCCCGAATTGAGCAGTTCTTC
D gene: .; J gene: TRBJ2-7; clone size: few; V gene: TRBV20-1; CDR3 protein: CSARDPRSDEQYF; CDR3 DNA: TGCAGTGCTAGAGACCCAAGGAGCGACGAGCAGTACTTC
D gene: .; J gene: TRBJ2-3; clone size: .; V gene: TRBV5-1; CDR3 protein: CASSLAIAITDTQYF; CDR3 DNA: TGCGCCAGCAGCTTGGCCATAGCAATAACAGATACGCAGTATTTT
D gene: TRBD1; J gene: TRBJ2-7; clone size: many; V gene: TRBV18; CDR3 protein: CASSPPGQGASEQYF; CDR3 DNA: TGTGCCAGCTCCCCACCGGGACAGGGGGCGAGTGAGCAGTACTTC
D gene: .; J gene: TRBJ2-1; clone size: few; V gene: TRBV7-2; CDR3 protein: CASSLELVRNEQFF; CDR3 DNA: TGTGCCAGCAGCCTGGAGTTAGTCCGCAATGAGCAGTTCTTC
D gene: .; J gene: TRBJ1-1; clone size: many; V gene: TRBV7-6; CDR3 protein: CASSLGLAWDTEAFF; CDR3 DNA: TGTGCCAGCAGCTTAGGGCTGGCGTGGGACACTGAAGCTTTCTTT
D gene: .; J gene: TRBJ1-5; clone size: many; V gene: TRBV7-9; CDR3 protein: CASSSGGQPQHF; CDR3 DNA: TGTGCCAGCAGCTCGGGGGGTCAGCCCCAGCATTTT